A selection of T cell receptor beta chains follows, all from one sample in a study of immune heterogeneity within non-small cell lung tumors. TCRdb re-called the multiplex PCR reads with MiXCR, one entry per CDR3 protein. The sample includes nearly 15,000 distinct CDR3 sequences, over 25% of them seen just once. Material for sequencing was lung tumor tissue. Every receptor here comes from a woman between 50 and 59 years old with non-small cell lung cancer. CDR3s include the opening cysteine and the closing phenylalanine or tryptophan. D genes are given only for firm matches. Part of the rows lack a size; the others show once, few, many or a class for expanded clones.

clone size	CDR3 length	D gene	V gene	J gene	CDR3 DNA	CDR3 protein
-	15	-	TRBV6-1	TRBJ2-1	TGTGCCAGTAGTACCCGTTATAGTCCCTACAATGAGCAGTTCTTC	CASSTRYSPYNEQFF
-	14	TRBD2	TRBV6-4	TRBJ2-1	TGTGCCAGCAGTGAACTCGCGGGGGTCGATGAGCAGTTCTTC	CASSELAGVDEQFF
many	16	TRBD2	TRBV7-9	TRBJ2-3	TGTGCCAGCACCGTCCCCGAGCGGGAGAGCACAGATACGCAGTATTTT	CASTVPERESTDTQYF
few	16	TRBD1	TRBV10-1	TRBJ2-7	TGCGCCAGCAGTGACGCACCGGGACAGGGGAGTTACGAGCAGTACTTC	CASSDAPGQGSYEQYF
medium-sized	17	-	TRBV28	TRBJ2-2	TGTGCCAGCAGTTCCACCTTGGGGGAATCGAACACCGGGGAGCTGTTTTTT	CASSSTLGESNTGELFF
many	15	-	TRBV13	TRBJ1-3	TGTGCCAGCAGCCTAGGGCCTACCTCGGGAAACACCATATATTTT	CASSLGPTSGNTIYF
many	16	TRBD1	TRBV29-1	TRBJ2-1	TGCAGCGTTGAAGGCCCGACCAGACAGGGGAACAATGAGCAGTTCTTC	CSVEGPTRQGNNEQFF
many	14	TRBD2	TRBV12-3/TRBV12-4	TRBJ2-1	TGTGCCAGCAGTTGGGACTACTCCTACAATGAGCAGTTCTTC	CASSWDYSYNEQFF
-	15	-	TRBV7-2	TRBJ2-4	TGTGCCAGCAGCTTAGTCGGGGGAACCAAAAACATTCAGTACTTC	CASSLVGGTKNIQYF
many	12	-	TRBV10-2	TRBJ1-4	TGCGCCAGCAGTGCCGGGTTAGGAAAACTGTTTTTT	CASSAGLGKLFF
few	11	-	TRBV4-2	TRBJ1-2	TGTGCCAGCCGTACAGGTCGGGGCTACACCTTC	CASRTGRGYTF
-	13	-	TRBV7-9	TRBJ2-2	TGTGCCAGCAGCTCGACATACAGCGGGGAGCTGTTTTTT	CASSSTYSGELFF
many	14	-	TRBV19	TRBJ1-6	TGTGCCAGTAGTGTCCAGGGGATCAATTCACCCCTCCACTTT	CASSVQGINSPLHF
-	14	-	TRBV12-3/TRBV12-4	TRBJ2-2	TGTGCCAGCAGTTTTGGGGGGTGGCCCGGGGAGCTGTTTTTT	CASSFGGWPGELFF
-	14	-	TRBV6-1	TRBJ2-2	TGTGCCAGCACCCGGACCAATTGGGGCGGGGAGCTGTTTTTT	CASTRTNWGGELFF
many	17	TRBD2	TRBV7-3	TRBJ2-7	TGTGCCAGCACCGTAGTGGGTCAGCGGGAGAACTCCTACGAGCAGTACTTC	CASTVVGQRENSYEQYF